A selection of T cell receptor beta chains follows, all from one sample in a study of T cell repertoires in cytomegalovirus infection. TCRdb ran MiXCR on the reads and lists one entry per CDR3 protein. The sample consists of some 100,000 distinct CDR3 sequences, more than 20% of them appearing once. The sample consisted of CD8+ T cells from PBMCs. The receptors were gathered from a human donor in good health (CMV status not recorded). Some clones in this sample may be carry-over from other donors' samples. Both conserved end residues are part of each CDR3. D genes are given only for firm matches. Size values are once, few and many counts, or a class for expanded clones, and some rows have none.

>TRBD2|-|TRBJ2-7|TRBV20-1
CSATSTSGALYEQYF
TGCAGTGCTACCTCGACTAGCGGGGCCCTGTACGAGCAGTACTTC
>-|-|TRBJ2-2|TRBV12-3/TRBV12-4
CASNPFDRYTGELFF
TGTGCCAGCAACCCCTTCGACAGGTACACCGGGGAGCTGTTTTTT
>TRBD2|many|TRBJ2-7|TRBV4-1
CASSPTSGSDEQYF
TGCGCCAGCAGCCCGACTAGCGGGAGCGACGAGCAGTACTTC
>TRBD2|large|TRBJ2-3|TRBV7-2
CASSLILAGGDTQYF
TGTGCCAGCAGCTTAATCCTAGCGGGCGGAGATACGCAGTATTTT
>-|many|TRBJ1-1|TRBV7-2
CASSYGNTEAFF
TGTGCCAGCAGCTACGGGAACACTGAAGCTTTCTTT
>TRBD1|-|TRBJ1-2|TRBV7-4
CASTPTGRGGYTF
TGTGCCAGCACCCCGACAGGGCGGGGTGGCTACACCTTC
>-|-|TRBJ2-5|TRBV6-6
CASSTQGRETQYF
TGTGCCAGCAGTACCCAGGGTAGGGAGACCCAGTACTTC
>-|-|TRBJ2-7|TRBV29-1
CSVEESSGGGLGEQYF
TGCAGCGTTGAAGAGTCATCAGGGGGAGGCCTAGGCGAGCAGTACTTC
>-|-|TRBJ1-2|TRBV12-3/TRBV12-4
CASGSDAPLGYGYTF
TGTGCCAGCGGTTCGGACGCTCCCCTGGGGTATGGCTACACCTTC
>TRBD1|-|TRBJ2-3|TRBV7-6
CASSWRTGQDTQYF
TGTGCCAGCAGCTGGAGGACAGGGCAAGATACGCAGTATTTT
>TRBD1|many|TRBJ2-3|TRBV7-6
CASSLAESGGGTDTQYF
TGTGCCAGCAGCTTAGCTGAGTCAGGGGGTGGTACAGATACGCAGTATTTT
>-|-|TRBJ2-5|TRBV20-1
CSARGERPTETQYF
TGCAGTGCAAGGGGGGAGCGACCCACAGAGACCCAGTACTTC
>-|few|TRBJ2-2|TRBV30
CAWTGGNTGELFF
TGTGCCTGGACCGGTGGCAACACCGGGGAGCTGTTTTTT
>-|-|TRBJ2-3|TRBV6-6
CANSYGYRAEKRSSTDTQYF
TGTGCCAACAGTTACGGTTACAGGGCAGAGAAAAGATCTAGCACAGATACGCAGTATTTT
>-|-|TRBJ1-1|TRBV5-6
CASSSFGVGVITEAFF
TGTGCCAGCAGCTCTTTCGGAGTGGGGGTTATCACTGAAGCTTTCTTT
>-|many|TRBJ2-4|TRBV7-9
CASSLTLGDRTYF
TGTGCCAGCAGCTTAACTCTGGGGGACCGTACCTACTTC
>-|-|TRBJ1-5|TRBV28
CASSPVSDSNQPQHF
TGTGCCAGCAGTCCCGTGTCGGATAGCAATCAGCCCCAGCATTTT
>TRBD2|-|TRBJ2-7|TRBV6-5
CASRGTRNYEQYF
TGTGCCAGCAGGGGGACTAGAAACTACGAGCAGTACTTC
>-|-|TRBJ2-1|TRBV6-2/TRBV6-3
CASSYSLGHEQFF
TGTGCCAGCAGTTACTCTCTGGGACACGAGCAGTTCTTC
>-|many|TRBJ1-4|TRBV5-4
CASSFTDRSNEKLFF
TGTGCCAGCAGCTTTACGGACAGATCGAATGAAAAACTGTTTTTT
>-|few|TRBJ2-5|TRBV4-3
CASSQDQGGKETQYF
TGCGCCAGCAGCCAAGATCAGGGGGGGAAGGAGACCCAGTACTTC
>-|-|TRBJ1-6|TRBV7-6
CASSFDGSVRSRLHF
TGTGCCAGCAGCTTTGACGGGTCGGTACGTTCACGCCTCCACTTT
>-|many|TRBJ2-5|TRBV6-4
CASRHLVGETQYF
TGTGCCAGCAGACATCTAGTGGGGGAGACCCAGTACTTC
>-|-|TRBJ2-5|TRBV11-3
CASSSGTSETHYF
TGTGCCAGCAGCTCCGGGACTTCCGAGACCCATTACTTC
>TRBD1|-|TRBJ1-2|TRBV19
CASSIDDGTGLIYGYTF
TGTGCCAGTAGTATAGATGACGGGACAGGGTTAATCTATGGCTACACCTTC